A selection of T cell receptor beta chains follows, all from one sample in a study of shared clonotypes between healthy human individuals. Generated by immunoSEQ multiplex PCR, the TCRdb table keeps only in-frame clones and is missing some. This table holds about 2 million clones, about 95% found once. The sample was naive CD4+ T cells sorted from blood. Source of these receptors: a man aged 18 to 30 in good health. CDR3s include the opening cysteine and the closing phenylalanine or tryptophan. The order of the fields is V gene, CDR3 length, J gene, D gene, clone size, CDR3 protein, CDR3 DNA. D genes are given only for firm matches. Expanded clones are given a class, and other clones once, few, many or no size at all.

v_gene: TRBV7-7
len: 13
j_gene: TRBJ2-1
d_gene: -
abundance: -
CDR3aa: CASSLTQSREQFF
CDR3nt: TGTGCTAGCAGCCTCACTCAATCTAGGGAGCAGTTCTTC

v_gene: TRBV5-1
len: 14
j_gene: TRBJ2-7
d_gene: TRBD2
abundance: once
CDR3aa: CASSSGTSGLEQYF
CDR3nt: TGCGCCAGCAGTTCCGGGACTAGCGGGCTTGAGCAGTACTTC

v_gene: TRBV2
len: 14
j_gene: TRBJ2-2
d_gene: -
abundance: -
CDR3aa: CASSIGVTTGELFF
CDR3nt: TGTGCCAGCAGTATTGGGGTGACCACCGGGGAGCTGTTTTTT

v_gene: TRBV30
len: 14
j_gene: TRBJ2-7
d_gene: -
abundance: -
CDR3aa: CAWSWGISSYEQYF
CDR3nt: TGTGCCTGGAGTTGGGGGATAAGCTCCTACGAGCAGTACTTC

v_gene: TRBV11-3
len: 15
j_gene: TRBJ2-3
d_gene: TRBD2
abundance: -
CDR3aa: CASSLGGRAADTQYF
CDR3nt: TGTGCCAGCAGCTTAGGCGGGAGGGCCGCAGATACGCAGTATTTT

v_gene: TRBV2
len: 14
j_gene: TRBJ2-1
d_gene: TRBD1
abundance: -
CDR3aa: CASSKGQGAPEQFF
CDR3nt: TGTGCCAGCAGTAAGGGACAGGGAGCCCCTGAGCAGTTCTTC

v_gene: TRBV2
len: 17
j_gene: TRBJ1-3
d_gene: TRBD1
abundance: -
CDR3aa: CASSEAGQAYSGNTIYF
CDR3nt: TGTGCCAGCAGTGAAGCGGGACAGGCCTACTCTGGAAACACCATATATTTT

v_gene: TRBV6-5
len: 16
j_gene: TRBJ2-3
d_gene: -
abundance: -
CDR3aa: CASSYSGAEGTDTQYF
CDR3nt: TGTGCCAGCAGTTACTCGGGTGCCGAGGGCACAGATACGCAGTATTTT

v_gene: TRBV7-6
len: 13
j_gene: TRBJ1-5
d_gene: -
abundance: -
CDR3aa: CASSPGMFQPQHF
CDR3nt: TGTGCCAGCAGCCCTGGTATGTTTCAGCCCCAGCATTTT

v_gene: TRBV5-1
len: 14
j_gene: TRBJ1-1
d_gene: -
abundance: -
CDR3aa: CASSLDGVNTEAFF
CDR3nt: TGCGCCAGCAGCTTGGATGGGGTGAACACTGAAGCTTTCTTT

v_gene: TRBV28
len: 15
j_gene: TRBJ1-2
d_gene: -
abundance: -
CDR3aa: CASSTLGQRNYGYTF
CDR3nt: TGTGCCAGCAGTACGCTGGGACAACGAAACTATGGCTACACCTTC

v_gene: TRBV6-1
len: 15
j_gene: TRBJ1-3
d_gene: -
abundance: -
CDR3aa: CASSGYGTSGNTIYF
CDR3nt: TGTGCCAGCAGTGGATACGGGACCTCTGGAAACACCATATATTTT

v_gene: TRBV7-6
len: 12
j_gene: TRBJ1-2
d_gene: TRBD1
abundance: -
CDR3aa: CASSQAGQRYTF
CDR3nt: TGTGCCAGCAGCCAGGCGGGACAGCGCTACACCTTC

v_gene: TRBV2
len: 16
j_gene: TRBJ2-2
d_gene: TRBD1
abundance: -
CDR3aa: CASSPDRGLNTGELFF
CDR3nt: TGTGCCAGCAGCCCCGACAGGGGGCTAAACACCGGGGAGCTGTTTTTT

v_gene: TRBV30
len: 11
j_gene: TRBJ1-2
d_gene: -
abundance: -
CDR3aa: CAWRANYGYTF
CDR3nt: TGTGCCTGGAGGGCTAACTATGGCTACACCTTC

v_gene: TRBV5-1
len: 17
j_gene: TRBJ2-2
d_gene: TRBD2
abundance: once
CDR3aa: CASSFLAGGLTPGELFF
CDR3nt: TGCGCCAGCAGCTTTCTAGCGGGAGGCCTAACGCCCGGGGAGCTGTTTTTT

v_gene: TRBV6-6
len: 14
j_gene: TRBJ1-1
d_gene: TRBD1
abundance: -
CDR3aa: CASSYEQGGTEAFF
CDR3nt: TGTGCCAGCAGTTACGAACAGGGGGGGACTGAAGCTTTCTTT

v_gene: TRBV19
len: 14
j_gene: TRBJ1-4
d_gene: -
abundance: -
CDR3aa: CASSDGATNEKLFF
CDR3nt: TGTGCCAGTAGTGATGGAGCAACTAATGAAAAACTGTTTTTT

v_gene: TRBV9
len: 16
j_gene: TRBJ2-2
d_gene: TRBD2
abundance: -
CDR3aa: CASSVSAGRDTGELFF
CDR3nt: TGTGCCAGCAGCGTATCTGCCGGGAGGGACACCGGGGAGCTGTTTTTT

v_gene: TRBV10-1
len: 11
j_gene: TRBJ2-2
d_gene: -
abundance: once
CDR3aa: CASSGSGELFF
CDR3nt: TGCGCCAGCAGTGGATCCGGGGAGCTGTTTTTT

v_gene: TRBV18
len: 13
j_gene: TRBJ2-7
d_gene: TRBD1
abundance: few
CDR3aa: CASSPDRVYEQYF
CDR3nt: TGTGCCAGCTCACCGGACAGGGTCTACGAGCAGTACTTC

v_gene: TRBV5-5
len: 16
j_gene: TRBJ2-2
d_gene: TRBD1
abundance: -
CDR3aa: CASSPGDRAGTGELFF
CDR3nt: TGTGCCAGCAGCCCGGGGGACAGGGCAGGTACCGGGGAGCTGTTTTTT

v_gene: TRBV2
len: 14
j_gene: TRBJ1-2
d_gene: -
abundance: once
CDR3aa: CASSERGHEDGYTF
CDR3nt: TGTGCCAGCAGTGAGCGGGGGCATGAGGATGGCTACACCTTC

v_gene: TRBV25-1
len: 14
j_gene: TRBJ1-2
d_gene: -
abundance: once
CDR3aa: CASSESARNYGYTF
CDR3nt: TGTGCCAGCAGTGAATCTGCGAGGAACTATGGCTACACCTTC

v_gene: TRBV18
len: 14
j_gene: TRBJ2-2
d_gene: -
abundance: -
CDR3aa: CASSQDRGPGELFF
CDR3nt: TGTGCCAGCTCCCAAGATCGGGGTCCCGGGGAGCTGTTTTTT

v_gene: TRBV6-1
len: 15
j_gene: TRBJ2-3
d_gene: -
abundance: -
CDR3aa: CASSGGRRDTDTQYF
CDR3nt: TGTGCCAGCAGTGGGGGACGGAGAGACACAGATACGCAGTATTTT

v_gene: TRBV5-1
len: 15
j_gene: TRBJ2-3
d_gene: -
abundance: -
CDR3aa: CASSLGTQNSDTQYF
CDR3nt: TGCGCCAGCAGCTTAGGGACGCAGAACTCAGATACGCAGTATTTT

v_gene: TRBV4-3
len: 15
j_gene: TRBJ2-3
d_gene: TRBD1
abundance: -
CDR3aa: CASSQESTGTDTQYF
CDR3nt: TGCGCCAGCAGCCAGGAGTCGACAGGGACAGATACGCAGTATTTT

v_gene: TRBV30
len: 14
j_gene: TRBJ1-5
d_gene: -
abundance: -
CDR3aa: CAWSGGTSNQPQHF
CDR3nt: TGTGCCTGGAGTGGCGGAACTAGCAATCAGCCCCAGCATTTT

v_gene: TRBV6-5
len: 12
j_gene: TRBJ2-7
d_gene: TRBD1
abundance: -
CDR3aa: CASTTGTGRQYF
CDR3nt: TGTGCCAGCACCACCGGGACAGGGAGGCAGTACTTC

v_gene: TRBV5-4
len: 13
j_gene: TRBJ1-6
d_gene: -
abundance: -
CDR3aa: CASREGDNSPLHF
CDR3nt: TGTGCCAGCCGGGAGGGAGATAATTCACCCCTCCACTTT

v_gene: TRBV6-1
len: 15
j_gene: TRBJ2-1
d_gene: TRBD1
abundance: -
CDR3aa: CASRADRENYNEQFF
CDR3nt: TGTGCCAGCAGGGCTGACAGGGAAAATTACAATGAGCAGTTCTTC

v_gene: TRBV5-6
len: 12
j_gene: TRBJ1-2
d_gene: -
abundance: -
CDR3aa: CASSAGSYGYTF
CDR3nt: TGTGCCAGCAGCGCAGGGTCCTATGGCTACACCTTC

v_gene: TRBV9
len: 15
j_gene: TRBJ1-3
d_gene: -
abundance: -
CDR3aa: CASSVFRDSGNTIYF
CDR3nt: TGTGCCAGCAGCGTATTCAGGGACTCTGGAAACACCATATATTTT

v_gene: TRBV7-2
len: 13
j_gene: TRBJ1-4
d_gene: -
abundance: -
CDR3aa: CASSRGGQEKLFF
CDR3nt: TGTGCCAGCAGTCGCGGGGGGCAGGAAAAACTGTTTTTT

v_gene: TRBV10-1
len: 13
j_gene: TRBJ1-6
d_gene: -
abundance: few
CDR3aa: CASSENLGGTLHF
CDR3nt: TGCGCCAGCAGTGAAAATCTCGGGGGAACACTCCACTTT

v_gene: TRBV27
len: 16
j_gene: TRBJ1-1
d_gene: -
abundance: -
CDR3aa: CASSSAPGKGSTEAFF
CDR3nt: -

v_gene: TRBV11-2
len: 14
j_gene: TRBJ1-4
d_gene: -
abundance: -
CDR3aa: CASSPRSPDEKLFF
CDR3nt: TGTGCCAGCAGCCCCCGATCCCCGGACGAAAAACTGTTTTTT

v_gene: TRBV5-1
len: 16
j_gene: TRBJ1-2
d_gene: -
abundance: -
CDR3aa: CASRLPITGGDYGYTF
CDR3nt: TGCGCCAGCAGGTTGCCAATAACCGGGGGTGACTATGGCTACACCTTC

v_gene: TRBV7-2
len: 15
j_gene: TRBJ2-2
d_gene: -
abundance: -
CDR3aa: CASSPGGYAAGELFF
CDR3nt: TGTGCCAGCAGCCCCGGAGGCTATGCGGCCGGGGAGCTGTTTTTT

v_gene: TRBV19
len: 14
j_gene: TRBJ1-5
d_gene: -
abundance: few
CDR3aa: CASSIGQFNQPQHF
CDR3nt: TGTGCCAGTAGTATTGGACAGTTTAATCAGCCCCAGCATTTT

v_gene: TRBV10-3
len: 13
j_gene: TRBJ2-2
d_gene: -
abundance: -
CDR3aa: CACRGGATGELFF
CDR3nt: TGTGCCTGTCGGGGCGGTGCCACCGGGGAGCTGTTTTTT

v_gene: TRBV11-2
len: 16
j_gene: TRBJ2-2
d_gene: TRBD1
abundance: -
CDR3aa: CASSAPGQTNTGELFF
CDR3nt: TGTGCCAGCAGCGCACCGGGACAGACAAACACCGGGGAGCTGTTTTTT

v_gene: TRBV5-1
len: 13
j_gene: TRBJ2-7
d_gene: -
abundance: -
CDR3aa: CASSPSGNYEQYF
CDR3nt: TGCGCCAGCAGCCCGTCGGGGAACTACGAGCAGTACTTC

v_gene: TRBV4-2
len: 15
j_gene: TRBJ2-5
d_gene: -
abundance: -
CDR3aa: CASSQGVGGEETQYF
CDR3nt: TGTGCCAGCAGCCAAGGAGTGGGGGGAGAAGAGACCCAGTACTTC

v_gene: TRBV28
len: 13
j_gene: TRBJ1-1
d_gene: -
abundance: -
CDR3aa: CASRLAGRTEAFF
CDR3nt: TGTGCCAGCAGACTGGCAGGTCGGACTGAAGCTTTCTTT